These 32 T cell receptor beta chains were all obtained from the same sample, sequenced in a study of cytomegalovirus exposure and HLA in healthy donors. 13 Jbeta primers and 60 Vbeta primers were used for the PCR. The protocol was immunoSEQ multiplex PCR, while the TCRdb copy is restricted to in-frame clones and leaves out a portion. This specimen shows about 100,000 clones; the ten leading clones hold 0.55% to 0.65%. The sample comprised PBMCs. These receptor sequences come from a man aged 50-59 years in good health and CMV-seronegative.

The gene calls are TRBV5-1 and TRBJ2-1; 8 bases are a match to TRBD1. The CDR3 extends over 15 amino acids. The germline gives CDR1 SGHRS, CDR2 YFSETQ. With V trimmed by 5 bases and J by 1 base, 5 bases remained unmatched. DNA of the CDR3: TGCGCCAGCAGGGTGACAGGGGTATCCTACAATGAGCAGTTCTTC. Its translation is CASRVTGVSYNEQFF. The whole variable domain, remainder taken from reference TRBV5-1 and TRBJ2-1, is KAGVTQTPRYLIKTRGQQVTLSCSPISGHRSVSWYQQTPGQGLQFLFEYFSETQRNKGNFPGRFSGRQFSNSRSEMNVSTLELGDSALYLCASRVTGVSYNEQFFGPGTRLTVL.

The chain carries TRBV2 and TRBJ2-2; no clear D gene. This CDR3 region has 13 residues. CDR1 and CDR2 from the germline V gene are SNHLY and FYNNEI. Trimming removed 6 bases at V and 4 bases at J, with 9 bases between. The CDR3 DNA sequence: TGTGCCAGCAGCCCCGTCCGCACCGGGGAGCTGTTTTTT. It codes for CASSPVRTGELFF.

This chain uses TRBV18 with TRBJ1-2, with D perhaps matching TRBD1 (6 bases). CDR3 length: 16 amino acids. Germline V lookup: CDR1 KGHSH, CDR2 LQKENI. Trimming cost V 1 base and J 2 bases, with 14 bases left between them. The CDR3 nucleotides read TGTGCCAGCTCACCACAACCTGGGGGGGCAAACTATGGCTACACCTTC. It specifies CASSPQPGGANYGYTF.

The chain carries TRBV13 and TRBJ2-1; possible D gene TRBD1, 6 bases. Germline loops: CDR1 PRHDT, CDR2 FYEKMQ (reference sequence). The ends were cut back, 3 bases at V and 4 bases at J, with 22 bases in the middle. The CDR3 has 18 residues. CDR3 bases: TGTGCCAGCAGCTTGTCACAGGGTCCCGCTACGAGGTACAATGAGCAGTTCTTC. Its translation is CASSLSQGPATRYNEQFF.

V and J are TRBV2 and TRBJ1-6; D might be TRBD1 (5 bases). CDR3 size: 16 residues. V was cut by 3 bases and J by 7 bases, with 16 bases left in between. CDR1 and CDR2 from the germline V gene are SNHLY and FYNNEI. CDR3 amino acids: CASSDSQGGLNSPLHF. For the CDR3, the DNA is TGTGCCAGCAGTGACAGTCAGGGTGGTCTGAATTCACCCCTCCACTTT.

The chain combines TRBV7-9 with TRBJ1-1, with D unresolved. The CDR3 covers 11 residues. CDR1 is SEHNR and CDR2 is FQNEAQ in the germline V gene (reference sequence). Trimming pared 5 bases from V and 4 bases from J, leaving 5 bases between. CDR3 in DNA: TGTGCCAGCAGCCGAGGCACTGAAGCTTTCTTT. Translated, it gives CASSRGTEAFF.

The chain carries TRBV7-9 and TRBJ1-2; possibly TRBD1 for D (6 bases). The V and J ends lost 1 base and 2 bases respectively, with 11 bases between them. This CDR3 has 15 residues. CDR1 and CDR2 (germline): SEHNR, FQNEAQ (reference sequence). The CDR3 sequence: CASSLVDRSNYGYTF. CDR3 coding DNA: TGTGCCAGCAGCTTAGTGGACAGATCGAACTATGGCTACACCTTC.

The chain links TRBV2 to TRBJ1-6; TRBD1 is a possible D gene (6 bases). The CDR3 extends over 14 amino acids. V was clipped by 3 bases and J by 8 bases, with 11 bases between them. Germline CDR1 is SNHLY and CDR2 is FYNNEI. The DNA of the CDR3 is TGTGCCAGCAGTGATCAGGGGAGGGATTCACCCCTCCACTTT. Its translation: CASSDQGRDSPLHF.

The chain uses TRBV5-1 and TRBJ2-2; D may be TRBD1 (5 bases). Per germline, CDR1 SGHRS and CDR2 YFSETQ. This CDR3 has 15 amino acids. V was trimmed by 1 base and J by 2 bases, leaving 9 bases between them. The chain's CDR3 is CASSLSGHNTGELFF. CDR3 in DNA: TGCGCCAGCAGCTTGTCCGGACATAACACCGGGGAGCTGTTTTTT.

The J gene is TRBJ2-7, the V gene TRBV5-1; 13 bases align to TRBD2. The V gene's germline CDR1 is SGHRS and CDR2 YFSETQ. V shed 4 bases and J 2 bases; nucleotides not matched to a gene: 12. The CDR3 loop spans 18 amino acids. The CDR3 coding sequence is TGCGCCAGCAGCCCGGGACTAGCGGGAAGTACGGAGGCCTACGAGCAGTACTTC. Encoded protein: CASSPGLAGSTEAYEQYF. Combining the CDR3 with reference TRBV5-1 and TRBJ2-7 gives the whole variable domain KAGVTQTPRYLIKTRGQQVTLSCSPISGHRSVSWYQQTPGQGLQFLFEYFSETQRNKGNFPGRFSGRQFSNSRSEMNVSTLELGDSALYLCASSPGLAGSTEAYEQYFGPGTRLTVT.

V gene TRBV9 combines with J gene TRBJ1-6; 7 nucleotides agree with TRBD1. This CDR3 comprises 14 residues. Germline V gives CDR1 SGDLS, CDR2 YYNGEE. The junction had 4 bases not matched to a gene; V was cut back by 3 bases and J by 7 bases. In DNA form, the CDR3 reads TGTGCCAGCAGCGCCGGACAGGCCAATTCACCCCTCCACTTT. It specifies CASSAGQANSPLHF.

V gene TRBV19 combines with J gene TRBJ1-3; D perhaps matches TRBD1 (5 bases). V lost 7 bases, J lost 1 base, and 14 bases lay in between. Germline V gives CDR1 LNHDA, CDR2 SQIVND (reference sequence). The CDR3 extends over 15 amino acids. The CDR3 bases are TGTGCCAGTATCCCTCGACAGAGTTCTGGAAACACCATATATTTT. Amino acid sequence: CASIPRQSSGNTIYF.

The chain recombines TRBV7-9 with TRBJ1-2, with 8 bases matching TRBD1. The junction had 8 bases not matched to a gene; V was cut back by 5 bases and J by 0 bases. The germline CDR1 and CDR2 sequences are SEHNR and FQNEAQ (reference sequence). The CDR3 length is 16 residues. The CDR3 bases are TGTGCCAGCAGCCCTTTAGGACAGGGCGCTAACTATGGCTACACCTTC. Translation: CASSPLGQGANYGYTF.

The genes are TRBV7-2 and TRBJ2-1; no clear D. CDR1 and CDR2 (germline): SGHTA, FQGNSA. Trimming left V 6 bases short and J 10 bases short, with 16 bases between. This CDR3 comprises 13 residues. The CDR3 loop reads CASSPRSAGEQFF. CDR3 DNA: TGTGCCAGCAGTCCTCGATCCGCCGGGGAGCAGTTCTTC.

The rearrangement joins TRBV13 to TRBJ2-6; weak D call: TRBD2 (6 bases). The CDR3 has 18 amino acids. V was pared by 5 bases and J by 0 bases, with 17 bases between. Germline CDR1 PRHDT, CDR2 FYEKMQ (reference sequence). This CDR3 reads CASSPDTGGFSGANVLTF. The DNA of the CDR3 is TGTGCCAGCAGCCCGGACACCGGGGGTTTCTCTGGGGCCAACGTCCTGACTTTC.

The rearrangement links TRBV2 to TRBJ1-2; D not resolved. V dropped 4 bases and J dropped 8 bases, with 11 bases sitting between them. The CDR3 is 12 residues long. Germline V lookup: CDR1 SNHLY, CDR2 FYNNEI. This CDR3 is CASSGPGRGYTF. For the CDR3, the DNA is TGTGCCAGCAGTGGACCAGGCCGGGGCTACACCTTC.

CDR3 bases: TGTGCCAGCAGCTTTAGCGGCTTTGATGAGCAGTTCTTC. Translating it yields CASSFSGFDEQFF. This chain uses TRBV7-2 with TRBJ2-1; perhaps TRBD2 as D (6 bases). This CDR3 comprises 13 residues. V was clipped by 3 bases and J by 8 bases, with 11 bases between them. Germline V gene lookup returns CDR1 SGHTA and CDR2 FQGNSA. Full variable domain (missing parts from reference TRBV7-2 and TRBJ2-1): GAGVSQSPSNKVTEKGKDVELRCDPISGHTALYWYRQSLGQGLEFLIYFQGNSAPDKSGLPSDRFSAERTGGSVSTLTIQRTQQEDSAVYLCASSFSGFDEQFFGPGTRLTVL.

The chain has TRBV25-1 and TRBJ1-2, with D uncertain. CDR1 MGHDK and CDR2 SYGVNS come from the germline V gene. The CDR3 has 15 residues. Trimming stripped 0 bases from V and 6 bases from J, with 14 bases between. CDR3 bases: TGTGCCAGCAGTGAATACGCCGGCCGGGGAAATGGCTACACCTTC. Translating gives CASSEYAGRGNGYTF.

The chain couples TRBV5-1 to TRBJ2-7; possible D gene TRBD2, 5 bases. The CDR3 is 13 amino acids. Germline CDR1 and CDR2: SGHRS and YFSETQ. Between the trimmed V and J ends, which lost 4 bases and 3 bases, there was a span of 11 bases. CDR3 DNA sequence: TGCGCCAGCAGCGAGGGAAAGGTCTACGAGCAGTACTTC. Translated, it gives CASSEGKVYEQYF.

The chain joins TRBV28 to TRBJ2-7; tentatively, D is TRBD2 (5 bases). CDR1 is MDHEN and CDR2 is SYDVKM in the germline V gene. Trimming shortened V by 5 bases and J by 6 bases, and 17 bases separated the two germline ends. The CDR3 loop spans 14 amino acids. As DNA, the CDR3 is TGTGCCAGCAGTCAATCTCACGGTGGAGGCGAGCAGTACTTC. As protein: CASSQSHGGGEQYF.

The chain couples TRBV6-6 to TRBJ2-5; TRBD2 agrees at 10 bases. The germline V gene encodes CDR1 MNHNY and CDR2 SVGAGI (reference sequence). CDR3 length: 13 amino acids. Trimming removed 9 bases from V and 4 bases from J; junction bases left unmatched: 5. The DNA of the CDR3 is TGTGCCAGTTCAAGCGGGGGGGGAGAGACCCAGTACTTC. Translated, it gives CASSSGGGETQYF.

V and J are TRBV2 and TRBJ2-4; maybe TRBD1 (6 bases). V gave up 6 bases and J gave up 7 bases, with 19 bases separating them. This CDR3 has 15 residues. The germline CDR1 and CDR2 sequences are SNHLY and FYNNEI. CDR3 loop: CASRAGYGTRNIQYF. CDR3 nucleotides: TGTGCCAGCAGGGCAGGTTATGGGACAAGGAACATTCAGTACTTC.

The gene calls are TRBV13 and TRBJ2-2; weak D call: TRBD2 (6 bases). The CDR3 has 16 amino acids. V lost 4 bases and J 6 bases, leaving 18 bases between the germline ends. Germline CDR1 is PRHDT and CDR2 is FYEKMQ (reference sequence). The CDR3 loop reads CASSSRWGEVPGELFF. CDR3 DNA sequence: TGTGCCAGCAGCTCGCGATGGGGGGAAGTCCCCGGGGAGCTGTTTTTT.

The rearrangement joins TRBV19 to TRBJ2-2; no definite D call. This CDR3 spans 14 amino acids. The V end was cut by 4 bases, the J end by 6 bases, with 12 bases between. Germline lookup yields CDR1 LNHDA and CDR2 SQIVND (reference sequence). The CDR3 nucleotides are TGTGCCAGTAGTACCCCGAAAGTAGCCGGGGAGCTGTTTTTT. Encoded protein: CASSTPKVAGELFF.

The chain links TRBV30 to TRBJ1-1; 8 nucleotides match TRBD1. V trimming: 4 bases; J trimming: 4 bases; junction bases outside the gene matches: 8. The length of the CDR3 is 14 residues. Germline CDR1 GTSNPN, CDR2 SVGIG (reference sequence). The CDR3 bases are TGTGCCTGGATAGTCAGGGGGCGGGTCACTGAAGCTTTCTTT. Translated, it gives CAWIVRGRVTEAFF.

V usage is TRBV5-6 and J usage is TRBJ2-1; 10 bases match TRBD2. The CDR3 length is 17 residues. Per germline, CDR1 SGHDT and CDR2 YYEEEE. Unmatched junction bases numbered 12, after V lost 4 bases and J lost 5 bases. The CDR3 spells CASSLGSGAGGDNEQFF. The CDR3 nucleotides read TGTGCCAGCAGCCTCGGAAGTGGAGCGGGGGGGGACAATGAGCAGTTCTTC.

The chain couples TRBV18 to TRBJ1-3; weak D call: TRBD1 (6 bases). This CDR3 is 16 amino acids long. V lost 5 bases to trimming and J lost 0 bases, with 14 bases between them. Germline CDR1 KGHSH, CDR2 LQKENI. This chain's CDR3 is CASSMGQSSSGNTIYF. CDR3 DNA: TGTGCCAGCTCAATGGGACAATCTTCCTCTGGAAACACCATATATTTT.

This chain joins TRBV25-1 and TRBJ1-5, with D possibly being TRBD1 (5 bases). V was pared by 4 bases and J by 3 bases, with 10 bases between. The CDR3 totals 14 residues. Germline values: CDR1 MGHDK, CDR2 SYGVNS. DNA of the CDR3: TGTGCCAGCAGTGGCCAGGGAAACAATCAGCCCCAGCATTTT. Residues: CASSGQGNNQPQHF.

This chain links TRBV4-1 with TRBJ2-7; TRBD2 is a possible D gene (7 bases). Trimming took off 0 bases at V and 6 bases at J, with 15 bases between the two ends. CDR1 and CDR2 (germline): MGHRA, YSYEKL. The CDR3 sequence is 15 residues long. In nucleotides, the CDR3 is TGCGCCAGCAGCCAAGATTTACGGGGGGCGGTCGAGCAGTACTTC. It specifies CASSQDLRGAVEQYF.

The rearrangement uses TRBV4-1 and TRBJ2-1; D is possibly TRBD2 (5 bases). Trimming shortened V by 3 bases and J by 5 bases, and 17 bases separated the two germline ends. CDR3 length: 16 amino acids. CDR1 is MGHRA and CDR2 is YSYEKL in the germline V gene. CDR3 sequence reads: CASSHLPRERNNEQFF. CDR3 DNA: TGCGCCAGCAGCCACCTCCCGAGGGAAAGAAACAATGAGCAGTTCTTC.

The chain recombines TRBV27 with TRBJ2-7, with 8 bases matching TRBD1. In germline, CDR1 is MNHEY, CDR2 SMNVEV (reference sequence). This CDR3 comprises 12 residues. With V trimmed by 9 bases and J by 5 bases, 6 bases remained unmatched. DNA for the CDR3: TGTGCCAGTGGACAGGGCCGAAACGAGCAGTACTTC. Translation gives CASGQGRNEQYF.

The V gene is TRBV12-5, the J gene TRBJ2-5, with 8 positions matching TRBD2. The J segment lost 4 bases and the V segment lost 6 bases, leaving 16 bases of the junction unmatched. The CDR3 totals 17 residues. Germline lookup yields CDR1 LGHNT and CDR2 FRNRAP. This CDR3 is CASGSGRAKFRGETQYF. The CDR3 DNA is TGTGCTAGTGGCTCCGGGAGGGCCAAATTTCGAGGAGAGACCCAGTACTTC.